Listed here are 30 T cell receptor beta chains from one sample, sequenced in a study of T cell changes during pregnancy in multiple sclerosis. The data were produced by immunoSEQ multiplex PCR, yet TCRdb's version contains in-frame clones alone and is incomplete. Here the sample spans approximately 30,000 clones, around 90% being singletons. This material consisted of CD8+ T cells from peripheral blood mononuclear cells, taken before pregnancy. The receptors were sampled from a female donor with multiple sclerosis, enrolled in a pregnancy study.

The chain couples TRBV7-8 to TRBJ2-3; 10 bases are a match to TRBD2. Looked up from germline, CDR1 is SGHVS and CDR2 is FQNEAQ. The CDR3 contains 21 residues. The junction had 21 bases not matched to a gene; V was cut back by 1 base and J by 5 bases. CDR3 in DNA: TGTGCCAGCAGCTTAGTCCAGCGGGAGGGCCGTGGCGTTTATTTGGGAGATACGCAGTATTTT. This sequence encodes CASSLVQREGRGVYLGDTQYF.

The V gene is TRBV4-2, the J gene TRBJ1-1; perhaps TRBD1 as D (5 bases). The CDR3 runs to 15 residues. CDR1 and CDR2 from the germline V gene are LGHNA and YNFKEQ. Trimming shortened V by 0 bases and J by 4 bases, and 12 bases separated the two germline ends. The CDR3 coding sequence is TGTGCCAGCAGCCAAGAGAATGGGGGGGGCACTGAAGCTTTCTTT. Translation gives CASSQENGGGTEAFF.

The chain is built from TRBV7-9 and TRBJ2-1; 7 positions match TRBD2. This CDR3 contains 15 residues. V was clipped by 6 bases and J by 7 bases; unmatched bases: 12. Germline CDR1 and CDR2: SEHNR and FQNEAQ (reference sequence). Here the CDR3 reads CASSSTEAGVNEQFF. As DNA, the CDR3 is TGTGCCAGCAGTTCTACTGAGGCGGGAGTGAATGAGCAGTTCTTC.

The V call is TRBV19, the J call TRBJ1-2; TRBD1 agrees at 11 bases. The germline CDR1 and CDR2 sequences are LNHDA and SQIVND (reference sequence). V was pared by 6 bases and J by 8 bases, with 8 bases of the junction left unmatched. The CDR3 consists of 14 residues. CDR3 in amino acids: CASSSRDRGIGYTF. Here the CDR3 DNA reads TGTGCCAGTAGCTCCCGGGACAGGGGGATCGGCTACACCTTC. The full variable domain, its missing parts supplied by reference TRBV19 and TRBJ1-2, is DGGITQSPKYLFRKEGQNVTLSCEQNLNHDAMYWYRQDPGQGLRLIYYSQIVNDFQKGDIAEGYSVSREKKESFPLTVTSAQKNPTAFYLCASSSRDRGIGYTFGSGTRLTVV.

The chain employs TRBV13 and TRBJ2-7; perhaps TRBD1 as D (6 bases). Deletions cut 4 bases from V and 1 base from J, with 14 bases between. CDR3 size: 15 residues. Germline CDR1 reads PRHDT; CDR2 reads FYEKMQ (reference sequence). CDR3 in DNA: TGTGCCAGCAGCTACCGACAGGCCATGTCCTACGAGCAGTACTTC. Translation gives CASSYRQAMSYEQYF.

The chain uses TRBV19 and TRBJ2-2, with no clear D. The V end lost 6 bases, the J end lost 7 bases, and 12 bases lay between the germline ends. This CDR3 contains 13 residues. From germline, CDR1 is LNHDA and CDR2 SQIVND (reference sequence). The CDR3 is CASRPDMGGELFF. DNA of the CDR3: TGTGCCAGTAGGCCCGACATGGGCGGGGAGCTGTTTTTT.

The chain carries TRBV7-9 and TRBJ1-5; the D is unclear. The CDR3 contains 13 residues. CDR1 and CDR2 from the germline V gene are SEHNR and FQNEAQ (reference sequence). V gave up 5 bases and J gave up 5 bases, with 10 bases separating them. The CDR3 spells CASSPDSDQPQHF. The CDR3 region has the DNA TGTGCCAGCAGCCCCGATTCGGATCAGCCCCAGCATTTT.

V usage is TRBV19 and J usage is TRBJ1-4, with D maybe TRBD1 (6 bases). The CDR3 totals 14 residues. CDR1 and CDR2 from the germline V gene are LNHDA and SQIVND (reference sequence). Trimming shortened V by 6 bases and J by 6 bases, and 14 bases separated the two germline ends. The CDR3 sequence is CASSEQGLDEKLFF. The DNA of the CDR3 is TGTGCCAGTAGCGAACAGGGCCTAGATGAAAAACTGTTTTTT. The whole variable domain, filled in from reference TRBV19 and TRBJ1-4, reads DGGITQSPKYLFRKEGQNVTLSCEQNLNHDAMYWYRQDPGQGLRLIYYSQIVNDFQKGDIAEGYSVSREKKESFPLTVTSAQKNPTAFYLCASSEQGLDEKLFFGSGTQLSVL.

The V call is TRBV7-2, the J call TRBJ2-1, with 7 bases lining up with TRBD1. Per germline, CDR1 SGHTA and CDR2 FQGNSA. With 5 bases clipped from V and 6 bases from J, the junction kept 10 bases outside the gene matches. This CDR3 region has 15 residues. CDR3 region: CASSKGQFSRNEQFF. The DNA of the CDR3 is TGTGCCAGCAGCAAGGGACAGTTTTCTCGCAATGAGCAGTTCTTC.

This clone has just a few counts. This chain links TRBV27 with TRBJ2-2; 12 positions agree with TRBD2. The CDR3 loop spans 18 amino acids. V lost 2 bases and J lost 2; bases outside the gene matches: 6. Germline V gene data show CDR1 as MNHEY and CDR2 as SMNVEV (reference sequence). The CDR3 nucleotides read TGTGCCAGCAGTTTACTAGCGGGGGGGCTCTTAAACACCGGGGAGCTGTTTTTT. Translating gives CASSLLAGGLLNTGELFF.

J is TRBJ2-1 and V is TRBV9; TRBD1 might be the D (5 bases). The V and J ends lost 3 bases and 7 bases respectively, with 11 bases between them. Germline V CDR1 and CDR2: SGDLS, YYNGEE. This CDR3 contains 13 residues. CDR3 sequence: CASSARTMNEQFF. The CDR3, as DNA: TGTGCCAGCAGCGCGCGGACAATGAATGAGCAGTTCTTC.

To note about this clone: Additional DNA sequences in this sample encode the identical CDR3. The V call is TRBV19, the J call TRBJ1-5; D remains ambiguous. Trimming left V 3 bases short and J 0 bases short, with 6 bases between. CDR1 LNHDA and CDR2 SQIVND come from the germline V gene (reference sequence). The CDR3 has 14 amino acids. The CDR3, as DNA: TGTGCCAGTAGTATCCGGGATAGCAATCAGCCCCAGCATTTT. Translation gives CASSIRDSNQPQHF. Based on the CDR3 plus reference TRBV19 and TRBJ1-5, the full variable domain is DGGITQSPKYLFRKEGQNVTLSCEQNLNHDAMYWYRQDPGQGLRLIYYSQIVNDFQKGDIAEGYSVSREKKESFPLTVTSAQKNPTAFYLCASSIRDSNQPQHFGDGTRLSIL.

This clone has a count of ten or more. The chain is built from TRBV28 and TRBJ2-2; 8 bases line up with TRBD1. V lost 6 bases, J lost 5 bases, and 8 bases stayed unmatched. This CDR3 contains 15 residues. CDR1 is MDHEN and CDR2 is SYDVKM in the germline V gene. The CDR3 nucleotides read TGTGCCAGCAGCCTTGGACAGGGAGAAACCGGGGAGCTGTTTTTT. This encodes CASSLGQGETGELFF.

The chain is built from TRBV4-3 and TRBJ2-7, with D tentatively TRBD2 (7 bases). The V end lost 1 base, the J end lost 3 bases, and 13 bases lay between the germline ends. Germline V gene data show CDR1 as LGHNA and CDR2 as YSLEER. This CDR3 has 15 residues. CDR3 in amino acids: CASSQAWGGYYEQYF. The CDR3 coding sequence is TGCGCCAGCAGCCAAGCTTGGGGGGGCTACTACGAGCAGTACTTC.

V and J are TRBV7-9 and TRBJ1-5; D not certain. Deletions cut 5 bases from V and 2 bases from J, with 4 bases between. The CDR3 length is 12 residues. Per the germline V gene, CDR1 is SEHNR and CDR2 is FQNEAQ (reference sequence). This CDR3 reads CASSQGNQPQHF. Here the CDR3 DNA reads TGTGCCAGCAGCCAGGGCAATCAGCCCCAGCATTTT.

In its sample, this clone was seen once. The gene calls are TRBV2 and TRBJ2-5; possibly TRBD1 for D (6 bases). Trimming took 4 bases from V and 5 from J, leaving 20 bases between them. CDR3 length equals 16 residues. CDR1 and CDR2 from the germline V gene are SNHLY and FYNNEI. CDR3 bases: TGTGCCAGCAGTGGAGGGGGAAGGGGGACGGGGGAGACCCAGTACTTC. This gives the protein CASSGGGRGTGETQYF.

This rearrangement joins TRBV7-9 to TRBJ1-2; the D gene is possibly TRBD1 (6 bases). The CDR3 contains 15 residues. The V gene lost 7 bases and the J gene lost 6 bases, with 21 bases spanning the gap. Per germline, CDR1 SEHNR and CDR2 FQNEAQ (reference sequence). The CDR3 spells CASTSGQWRQHGYTF. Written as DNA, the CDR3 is TGTGCCAGCACCAGTGGACAGTGGAGGCAACATGGCTACACCTTC.

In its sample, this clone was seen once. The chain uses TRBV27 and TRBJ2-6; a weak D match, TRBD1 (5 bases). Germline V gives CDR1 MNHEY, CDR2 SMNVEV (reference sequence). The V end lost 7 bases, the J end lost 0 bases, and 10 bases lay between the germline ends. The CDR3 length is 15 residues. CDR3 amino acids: CASTKGHSGANVLTF. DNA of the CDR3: TGTGCCAGCACTAAGGGGCACTCTGGGGCCAACGTCCTGACTTTC.

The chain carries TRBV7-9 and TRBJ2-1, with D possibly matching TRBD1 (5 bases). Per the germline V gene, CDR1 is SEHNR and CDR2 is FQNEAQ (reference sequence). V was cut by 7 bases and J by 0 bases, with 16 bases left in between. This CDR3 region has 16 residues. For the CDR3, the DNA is TGTGCCAGCAATCCCGCTAGGGGTAGCTCCTACAATGAGCAGTTCTTC. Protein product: CASNPARGSSYNEQFF.

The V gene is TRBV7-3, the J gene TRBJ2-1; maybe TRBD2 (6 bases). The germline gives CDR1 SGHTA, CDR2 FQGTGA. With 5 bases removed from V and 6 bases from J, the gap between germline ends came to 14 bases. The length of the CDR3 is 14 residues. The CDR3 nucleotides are TGTGCCAGCAGCCCATCCGGGAGCCCCAATGAGCAGTTCTTC. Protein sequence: CASSPSGSPNEQFF.

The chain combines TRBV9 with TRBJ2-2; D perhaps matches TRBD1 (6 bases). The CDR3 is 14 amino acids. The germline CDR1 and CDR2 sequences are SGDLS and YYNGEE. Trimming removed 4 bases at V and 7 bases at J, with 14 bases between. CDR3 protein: CASSPQPGVGELFF. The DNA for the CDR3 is TGTGCCAGCAGCCCCCAACCAGGGGTCGGGGAGCTGTTTTTT.

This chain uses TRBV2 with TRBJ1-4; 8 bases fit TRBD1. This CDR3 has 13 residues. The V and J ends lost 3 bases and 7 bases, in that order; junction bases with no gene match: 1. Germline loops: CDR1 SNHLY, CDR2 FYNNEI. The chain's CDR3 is CASSDRGPEKLFF. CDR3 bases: TGTGCCAGCAGTGACAGGGGGCCTGAAAAACTGTTTTTT. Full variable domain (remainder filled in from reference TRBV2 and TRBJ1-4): EPEVTQTPSHQVTQMGQEVILRCVPISNHLYFYWYRQILGQKVEFLVSFYNNEISEKSEIFDDQFSVERPDGSNFTLKIRSTKLEDSAMYFCASSDRGPEKLFFGSGTQLSVL.

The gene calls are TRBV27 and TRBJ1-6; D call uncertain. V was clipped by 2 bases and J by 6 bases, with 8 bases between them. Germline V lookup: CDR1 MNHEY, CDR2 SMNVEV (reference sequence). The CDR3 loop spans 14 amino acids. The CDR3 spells CASSLSRINSPLHF. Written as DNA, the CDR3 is TGTGCCAGCAGTTTAAGCAGGATTAATTCACCCCTCCACTTT.

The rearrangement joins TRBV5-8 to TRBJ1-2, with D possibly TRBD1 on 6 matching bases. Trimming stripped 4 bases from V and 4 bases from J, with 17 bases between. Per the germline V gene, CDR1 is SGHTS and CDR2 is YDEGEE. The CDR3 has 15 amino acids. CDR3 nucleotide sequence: TGTGCCAGCAGCGTTGGACAGTCACCGGGCTATGGCTACACCTTC. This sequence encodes CASSVGQSPGYGYTF.

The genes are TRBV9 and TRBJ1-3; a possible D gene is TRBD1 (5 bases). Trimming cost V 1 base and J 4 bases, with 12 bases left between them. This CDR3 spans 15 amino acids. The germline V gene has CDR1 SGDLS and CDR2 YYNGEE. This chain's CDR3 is CASSVSGAPGNTIYF. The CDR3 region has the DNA TGTGCCAGCAGCGTAAGTGGGGCCCCCGGAAACACCATATATTTT.

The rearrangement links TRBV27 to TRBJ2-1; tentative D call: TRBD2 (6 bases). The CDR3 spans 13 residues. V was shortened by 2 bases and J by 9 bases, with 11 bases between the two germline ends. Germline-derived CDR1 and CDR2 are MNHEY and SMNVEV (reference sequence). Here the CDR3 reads CASSLRGWGEQFF. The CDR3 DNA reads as TGTGCCAGCAGTTTACGGGGGTGGGGTGAGCAGTTCTTC.

CDR3 in DNA: TGTGCCAGCAGCTTAGACCGGACAGGGAATCAGCCCCAGCATTTT. Its translation is CASSLDRTGNQPQHF. The chain carries TRBV7-8 and TRBJ1-5; 8 bases line up with TRBD1. Germline CDR1 and CDR2: SGHVS and FQNEAQ. The CDR3 totals 15 residues. J lost 4 bases, V lost 1 base, and 3 bases had no gene match.

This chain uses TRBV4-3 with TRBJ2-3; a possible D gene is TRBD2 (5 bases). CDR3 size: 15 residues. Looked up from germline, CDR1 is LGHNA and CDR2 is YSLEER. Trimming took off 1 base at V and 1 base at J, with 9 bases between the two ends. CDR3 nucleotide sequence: TGCGCCAGCAGCCAAGGTGTTAGCGGCACAGATACGCAGTATTTT. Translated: CASSQGVSGTDTQYF.

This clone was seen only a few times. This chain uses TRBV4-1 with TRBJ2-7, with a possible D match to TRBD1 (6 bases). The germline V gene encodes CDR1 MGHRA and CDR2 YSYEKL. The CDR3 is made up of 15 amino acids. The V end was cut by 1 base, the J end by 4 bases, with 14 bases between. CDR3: CASSQVAQGIYEQYF. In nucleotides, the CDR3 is TGCGCCAGCAGCCAAGTCGCCCAGGGGATTTACGAGCAGTACTTC.

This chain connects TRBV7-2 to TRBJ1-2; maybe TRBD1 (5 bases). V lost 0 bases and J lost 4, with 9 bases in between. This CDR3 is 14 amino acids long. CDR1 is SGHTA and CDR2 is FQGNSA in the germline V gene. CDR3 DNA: TGTGCCAGCAGCTTAGCGCAGGGTACCTATGGCTACACCTTC. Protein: CASSLAQGTYGYTF.